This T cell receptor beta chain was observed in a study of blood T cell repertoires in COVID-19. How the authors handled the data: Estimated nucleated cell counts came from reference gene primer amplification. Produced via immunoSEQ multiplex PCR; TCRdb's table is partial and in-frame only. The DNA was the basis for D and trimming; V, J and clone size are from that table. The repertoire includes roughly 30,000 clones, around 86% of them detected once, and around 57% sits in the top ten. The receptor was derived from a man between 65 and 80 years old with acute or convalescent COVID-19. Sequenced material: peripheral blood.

CDR3 sequence: CASSRPPLAGGTGELFF. The CDR3 DNA is TGTGCCAGCAGCCGACCCCCTTTAGCGGGGGGCACCGGGGAGCTGTTTTTT. The genes are TRBV6-6 and TRBJ2-2; 10 nucleotides line up with TRBD2. CDR1 MNHNY and CDR2 SVGAGI come from the germline V gene (reference sequence). Unmatched junction bases numbered 11, after V lost 6 bases and J lost 4 bases. The CDR3 runs 17 residues.